This T cell receptor beta chain was documented in a study of blood T cells in healthy people across ages. Study overall: Using template switching, researchers captured about one barcoded beta molecule for each two T cells.

Study outcomes and limitations: Expanded clonotype shifts may have been confounded, as the donors had an unknown CMV status.

Remarks on this clonotype: Its antigen is undetermined.

The use of a sample-barcoded 5' primer and a J-beta primer mix characterized a second PCR of roughly 6 to 11 cycles. TCRdb re-analysed the 5' RACE reads in MiXCR, keeping a single row per CDR3 protein. The profile shows hundreds of thousands of distinct CDR3 sequences, roughly 49% of them singletons. The TCR sequence derives from a woman between 55 and 75 years old in good health. The specimen was blood.

The CDR3 DNA reads as TGCAGTGCTAGAGTCCCATCGGGCAGAACCGGGGAGCTGTTTTTT. It specifies CSARVPSGRTGELFF. The V gene is TRBV20-1, the J gene TRBJ2-2; no firm D call. Trimming shortened V by 1 base and J by 5 bases, and 14 bases separated the two germline ends. CDR1 and CDR2 (germline): DFQATT, SNEGSKA (reference sequence). This CDR3 comprises 15 residues.